Presented here are 20 T cell receptor beta chains from one specimen sequenced in a study of blood T cell repertoires in COVID-19. Clones were read by immunoSEQ multiplex PCR, and TCRdb kept only the in-frame ones, dropping some. The table has 330,000 or so clones, around 87% seen once. Sequenced: PBMCs or T cells enriched from blood (not recorded which). The receptors come from a man aged 35-49 years in a cohort exposed to, infected with or recovered from COVID-19 (not recorded which).

The chain combines TRBV25-1 with TRBJ1-1; the D gene is possibly TRBD1 (5 bases). Germline CDR1 MGHDK, CDR2 SYGVNS. CDR3 length equals 14 residues. V was trimmed by 6 bases and J by 6 bases, leaving 17 bases between them. CDR3 nucleotides: TGTGCCAGCAGCGCCCGAGACAGAAGGGCTGAAGCTTTCTTT. Translated: CASSARDRRAEAFF. The variable domain in full, completed from reference TRBV25-1 and TRBJ1-1, reads EADIYQTPRYLVIGTGKKITLECSQTMGHDKMYWYQQDPGMELHLIHYSYGVNSTEKGDLSSESTVSRIRTEHFPLTLESARPSHTSQYLCASSARDRRAEAFFGQGTRLTVV.

This clone was counted once. The J gene is TRBJ2-7, the V gene TRBV6-5; D perhaps matches TRBD2 (5 bases). In germline, CDR1 is MNHEY, CDR2 SVGAGI. V was cut by 6 bases and J by 2 bases, with 11 bases left in between. The CDR3 runs 13 residues. DNA for the CDR3: TGTGCCAGCAGCCCCCGGGGTCCCTACGAGCAGTACTTC. It is translated as CASSPRGPYEQYF.

This clone came up a few times. The rearrangement uses TRBV6-5 and TRBJ1-1, with 11 bases aligning to TRBD1. The CDR3 is 14 amino acids. In germline, CDR1 is MNHEY, CDR2 SVGAGI. The junction had 5 bases not matched to a gene; V was cut back by 7 bases and J by 4 bases. In DNA form, the CDR3 reads TGTGCCAGCAAATTCGGACAGGGGGCCACTGAAGCTTTCTTT. Protein: CASKFGQGATEAFF.

This rearrangement joins TRBV19 to TRBJ1-1; no reliable D call. The germline V gene encodes CDR1 LNHDA and CDR2 SQIVND (reference sequence). The CDR3 covers 13 residues. The V and J ends lost 6 bases and 4 bases respectively, with 12 bases between them. Written as DNA, the CDR3 is TGTGCCAGTAGCCGAGGTAGAGGCACTGAAGCTTTCTTT. It specifies CASSRGRGTEAFF.

The chain carries TRBV11-2 and TRBJ2-7, with 14 bases matching TRBD2. This CDR3 is 15 amino acids long. V lost 6 bases, J lost 6 bases, and 7 bases stayed unmatched. Germline-derived CDR1 and CDR2 are SGHAT and FQNNGV. CDR3 nucleotides: TGTGCCAGCAGTACAGAGGGGACTAGCGGGAGCGAGCAGTACTTC. This codes for CASSTEGTSGSEQYF.

The rearrangement links TRBV5-1 to TRBJ2-2; 9 positions agree with TRBD2. From germline, CDR1 is SGHRS and CDR2 YFSETQ. The CDR3 extends over 16 amino acids. V shed 5 bases and J 4 bases; nucleotides not matched to a gene: 9. CDR3 sequence: CASRLGAGGSTGELFF. The CDR3, as DNA: TGCGCCAGCAGACTCGGGGCGGGAGGGTCCACCGGGGAGCTGTTTTTT.

V usage is TRBV20-1 and J usage is TRBJ2-3; no reliable D call. V was cut by 3 bases and J by 3 bases, with 13 bases left in between. The CDR3 covers 14 residues. Germline V gene lookup returns CDR1 DFQATT and CDR2 SNEGSKA (reference sequence). The CDR3 is CSASLNSQTDTQYF. The CDR3 coding sequence is TGCAGTGCTAGTCTTAACTCCCAAACAGATACGCAGTATTTT.

This chain connects TRBV28 to TRBJ1-5; 9 bases map to TRBD1. The J segment lost 5 bases and the V segment lost 2 bases, leaving 7 bases of the junction unmatched. CDR1 is MDHEN, CDR2 SYDVKM, per germline. The CDR3 has 16 residues. Here the CDR3 reads CASSLPPGQGYQPQHF. DNA for the CDR3: TGTGCCAGCAGTTTACCTCCGGGACAGGGATATCAGCCCCAGCATTTT.

V usage is TRBV27 and J usage is TRBJ1-1; D is unclear. Trimming took off 8 bases at V and 0 bases at J, with 10 bases between the two ends. CDR3 length: 13 residues. In germline, CDR1 is MNHEY, CDR2 SMNVEV (reference sequence). This CDR3 reads CASFRGMNTEAFF. The CDR3 DNA is TGTGCCAGCTTTCGGGGAATGAACACTGAAGCTTTCTTT.

The CDR3 region is CASSSGGPRDNEQFF. For the CDR3, the DNA is TGTGCCAGCAGCTCGGGGGGTCCAAGGGACAATGAGCAGTTCTTC. The chain couples TRBV5-4 to TRBJ2-1; 7 bases align to TRBD2. Germline loops: CDR1 SGHNT, CDR2 YYREEE (reference sequence). The CDR3 is 15 residues long. The trim removed 3 bases at V and 5 bases at J, leaving 8 bases unmatched.

The chain joins TRBV3-1 (or the pseudogene TRBV3-2) to TRBJ2-3; 12 positions agree with TRBD2. Germline V gene data show CDR1 as LGHDT and CDR2 as YNNKEL (reference sequence). The CDR3 has 16 residues. The V and J ends lost 4 bases and 2 bases, in that order; junction bases with no gene match: 4. The CDR3 reads CASSLWTSGTTDTQYF. The DNA of the CDR3 is TGTGCCAGCAGCCTATGGACTAGCGGGACCACAGATACGCAGTATTTT.

The chain is built from TRBV10-1 and TRBJ2-2, with D maybe TRBD1 (6 bases). The CDR3 spans 15 residues. V lost 6 bases, J lost 4 bases, and 15 bases lay in between. CDR1 WNHNN and CDR2 SYGVQD come from the germline V gene (reference sequence). This CDR3 reads CASSPRQGRTGELFF. In nucleotides, the CDR3 is TGCGCCAGCAGCCCACGCCAGGGGCGCACCGGGGAGCTGTTTTTT.

The chain combines TRBV5-5 with TRBJ2-5; 8 bases align to TRBD1. V was clipped by 4 bases and J by 5 bases; unmatched bases: 10. The germline CDR1 and CDR2 sequences are SGHKS and YYEKEE (reference sequence). The CDR3 is 15 amino acids. DNA of the CDR3: TGTGCCAGCAGCCTATTACAGGGGGGAGTGGAGACCCAGTACTTC. It translates to CASSLLQGGVETQYF.

The V gene is TRBV6-5, the J gene TRBJ2-3; TRBD2 aligns across 8 bases. The CDR3 covers 15 residues. The V and J ends lost 6 bases and 2 bases, in that order; junction bases with no gene match: 7. Germline V lookup: CDR1 MNHEY, CDR2 SVGAGI. For the CDR3, the DNA is TGTGCCAGCAGACCGGGACTAGGGGTCACAGATACGCAGTATTTT. Residues: CASRPGLGVTDTQYF.

The chain joins TRBV7-6 to TRBJ1-5; D possibly corresponds to TRBD1 (6 bases). The V end lost 3 bases, the J end lost 2 bases, and 8 bases lay between the germline ends. The germline CDR1 and CDR2 sequences are SGHVS and FNYEAQ. The CDR3 covers 14 residues. For the CDR3, the DNA is TGTGCCAGCAGCTTCTACAGGGGCAATCAGCCCCAGCATTTT. Translated: CASSFYRGNQPQHF.

The chain links TRBV27 to TRBJ1-4, with 7 nucleotides matching TRBD1. Unmatched junction bases numbered 13, after V lost 4 bases and J lost 5 bases. Germline assignment: CDR1 MNHEY and CDR2 SMNVEV (reference sequence). This CDR3 has 17 amino acids. The CDR3 is CASSSEQNRGVNEKLFF. The CDR3 bases are TGTGCCAGCAGTTCCGAGCAAAACAGGGGAGTAAATGAAAAACTGTTTTTT. Full variable domain (rest looked up from reference TRBV27 and TRBJ1-4): EAQVTQNPRYLITVTGKKLTVTCSQNMNHEYMSWYRQDPGLGLRQIYYSMNVEVTDKGDVPEGYKVSRKEKRNFPLILESPSPNQTSLYFCASSSEQNRGVNEKLFFGSGTQLSVL.

V and J are TRBV5-8 and TRBJ2-3; 14 bases are shared with TRBD2. The CDR3 consists of 18 residues. V dropped 3 bases and J dropped 1; count of bases not matched to a gene: 7. Germline V gene sequence: CDR1 SGHTS, CDR2 YDEGEE. The CDR3 DNA reads TGTGCCAGCAGCTCCGGGACTAGCGGGAGCAAGGGCACAGATACGCAGTATTTT. It specifies CASSSGTSGSKGTDTQYF.

The CDR3 nucleotides are TGTGCCAGCAGTGAAGCGACTAGCGTTGAGCAGTTCTTC. This sequence encodes CASSEATSVEQFF. The chain recombines TRBV6-1 with TRBJ2-1; 8 bases line up with TRBD2. This CDR3 is built from 13 residues. V trimming: 0 bases; J trimming: 9 bases; junction bases outside the gene matches: 1. Germline CDR1 is MNHNS and CDR2 is SASEGT.

The rearrangement uses TRBV4-1 and TRBJ2-1; tentatively, D is TRBD2 (5 bases). With 4 bases removed from V and 8 bases from J, the gap between germline ends came to 15 bases. Germline lookup yields CDR1 MGHRA and CDR2 YSYEKL. The length of the CDR3 is 14 residues. The CDR3: CASSLVRTGDEQFF. The CDR3, as DNA: TGCGCCAGCAGCCTAGTCCGGACTGGGGATGAGCAGTTCTTC.

The V call is TRBV3-1 (or the pseudogene TRBV3-2), the J call TRBJ2-1; 7 positions agree with TRBD2. Germline trimming cut 1 base from V and 4 bases from J; bases unmatched to any gene: 7. CDR1 is LGHDT and CDR2 is YNNKEL in the germline V gene (reference sequence). The CDR3 runs to 16 residues. As DNA, the CDR3 is TGTGCCAGCAGCCAAGTCTCTAGCGGTCGGTACAATGAGCAGTTCTTC. This codes for CASSQVSSGRYNEQFF.